This T cell receptor (beta chain) emerged from a study of PD-L1 blockade in urothelial cancer. Study summary: Blood was analyzed 3 weeks (second dose) and 6 weeks after treatment start.

The CDR3 length is 15 residues. The V gene's germline CDR1 is MGHDK and CDR2 SYGVNS. V lost 3 bases and J 1 base, leaving 12 bases between the germline ends. Time point in this sample: pretreatment peripheral blood. PCRs were each spiked with synthetic TCR analog templates. The method was immunoSEQ multiplex PCR; TCRdb's version includes in-frame clones alone and lacks a portion of them. The table lists about 45,000 clones, approximately 90% of them singletons. The sample consisted of PBMCs, taken around atezolizumab (anti-PD-L1) treatment. V and J are TRBV25-1 and TRBJ1-1; TRBD1 is a possible D gene (6 bases). This clonotype originated in a donor at least 40 years old with urothelial cancer. Here the CDR3 reads CASSEFTGRNTEAFF. CDR3 DNA sequence: TGTGCCAGCAGTGAGTTCACAGGGAGGAACACTGAAGCTTTCTTT.